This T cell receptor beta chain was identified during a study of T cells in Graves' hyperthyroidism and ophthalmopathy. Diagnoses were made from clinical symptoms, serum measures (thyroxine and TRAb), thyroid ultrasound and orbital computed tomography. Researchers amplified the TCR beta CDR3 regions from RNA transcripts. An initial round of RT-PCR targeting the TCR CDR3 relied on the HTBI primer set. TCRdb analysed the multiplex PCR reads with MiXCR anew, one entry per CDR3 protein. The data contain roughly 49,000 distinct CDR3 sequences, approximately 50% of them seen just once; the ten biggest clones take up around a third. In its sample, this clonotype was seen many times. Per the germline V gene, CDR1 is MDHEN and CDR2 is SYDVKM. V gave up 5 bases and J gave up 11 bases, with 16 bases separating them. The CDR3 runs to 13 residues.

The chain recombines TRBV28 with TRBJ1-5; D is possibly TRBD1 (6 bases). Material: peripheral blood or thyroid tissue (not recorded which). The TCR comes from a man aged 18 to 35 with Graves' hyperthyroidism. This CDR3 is CASSRTGLMAQHF. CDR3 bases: TGTGCCAGCAGTCGCACAGGGCTGATGGCCCAGCATTTT.